Detailed here is one TCR beta chain. No antigen is known for it. No much larger clone exists at a distance of one base, and base qualities are not known. This sample is drawn from a study of blood T cell repertoires in COVID-19 (dated by TCRdb to 2020 to 2022). The study in broad terms: Samples covering the acute and convalescent phases of COVID-19 were provided by collaborators in the United States, Italy and Spain. Nearly every sample came with metadata listing a de-identified subject ID, COVID-19 status, age in years and sex. The samples were drawn from two sources: the first 160 participants of the ongoing ImmuneRACE study, and fewer than 1,500 subjects contributed by 6 global collaborators. The prospective study material was composed of cDNA or gDNA derived from T cells, B-cell-depleted T cells, or PBMCs. HLA class I and class II types, where available, came from metadata supplied by the sample provider rather than from assay-based typing. The repertoires were released in a freely available public database meant as a resource for research on the immune response to SARS-CoV-2. Subjects who had been exposed to COVID-19, were actively infected with it, or had recovered from it provided the deeply sampled blood TCRbeta repertoires that made up the dataset.

TCRbeta CDR3 regions were amplified from genomic DNA by means of the immunoSEQ Assay, a bias-controlled multiplex PCR. Concerning the study's data processing: The number of nucleated cells in each sample was estimated by amplification of reference gene primers within the assay. Sequence reads were collapsed and filtered to measure the absolute abundance of every unique TCRbeta CDR3 rearrangement. For each sample, productive Simpson clonality was calculated by taking the square root of Simpson's diversity index across productive rearrangements. TCRdb obtained this table from immuneACCESS and retained in-frame rearrangements with V and J assigned. These tables miss some clones; where compared with another copy, unresolved V genes account for less than half of the shortfall, and the remainder is unexplained. The DNA was the basis for D and trimming; V, J and clone size are from that table. The sample data list some 80,000 clones, and 84% of these were observed just once. 12% of the sample rests with the top ten.

Whole blood was collected in K2EDTA tubes by collaborating institutions according to the institutions' own protocols. For TCRbeta analysis, collaborators shipped samples in one of three forms: frozen whole blood, isolated PBMCs, or DNA extracted from either of those sample types. Beyond this particular receptor, the publication reports: The quantity of clinical and demographic metadata differed by source and by participant and was supplied without curation.

Sequencing used peripheral blood. The TCR comes from a human donor in a cohort sampled during active COVID-19.

This receptor carries the CDR3 CAWGETDTQYF. The nucleotide sequence is TGTGCCTGGGGCGAGACAGATACGCAGTATTTT. The chain joins TRBV30 to TRBJ2-3; no D segment can be confidently identified. V loses 5 bases of germline sequence and J loses 3 bases, and the interval between the two ends is 6 bases. The CDR3 sequence holds 11 residues, the cysteine and phenylalanine included. Just CDR3 DNA is preserved here, 33 bases in frame from base 1. The germline V gene (reference sequence) yields GTSNPN for CDR1 and SVGIG for CDR2.